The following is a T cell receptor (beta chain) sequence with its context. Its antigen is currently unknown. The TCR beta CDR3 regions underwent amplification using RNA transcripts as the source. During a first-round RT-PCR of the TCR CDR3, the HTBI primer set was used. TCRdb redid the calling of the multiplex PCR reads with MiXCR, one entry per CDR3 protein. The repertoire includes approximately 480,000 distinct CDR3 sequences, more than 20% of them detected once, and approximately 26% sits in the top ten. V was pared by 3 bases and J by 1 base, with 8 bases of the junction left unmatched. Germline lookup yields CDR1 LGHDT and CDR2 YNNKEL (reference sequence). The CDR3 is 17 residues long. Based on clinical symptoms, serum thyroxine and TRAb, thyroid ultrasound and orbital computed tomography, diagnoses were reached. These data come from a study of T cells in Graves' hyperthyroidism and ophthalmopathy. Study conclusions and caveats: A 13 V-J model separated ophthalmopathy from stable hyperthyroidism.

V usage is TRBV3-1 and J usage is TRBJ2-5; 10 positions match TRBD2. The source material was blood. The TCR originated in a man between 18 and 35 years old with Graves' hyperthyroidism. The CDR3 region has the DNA TGTGCCAGCAGCCACCCCGGACTAGCGGTTTCCCAAGAGACCCAGTACTTC. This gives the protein CASSHPGLAVSQETQYF.